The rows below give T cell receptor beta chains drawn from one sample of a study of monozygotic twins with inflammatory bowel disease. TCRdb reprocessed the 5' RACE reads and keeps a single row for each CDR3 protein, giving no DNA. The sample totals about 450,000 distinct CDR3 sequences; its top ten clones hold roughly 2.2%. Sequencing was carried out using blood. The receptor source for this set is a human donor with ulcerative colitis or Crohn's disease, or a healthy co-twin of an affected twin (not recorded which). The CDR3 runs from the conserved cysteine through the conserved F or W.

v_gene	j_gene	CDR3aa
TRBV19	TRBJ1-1	CATQTSGGGTEAFF
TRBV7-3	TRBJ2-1	CASSFGELGEQFF
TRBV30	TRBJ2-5	CAWSGINRPRETQYF
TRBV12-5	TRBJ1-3	CASGLVVRKNTIYF
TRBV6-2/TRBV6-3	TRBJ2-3	CASSYPTLTSGGVPTQYF
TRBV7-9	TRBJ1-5	CASSELTGGHQPQHF
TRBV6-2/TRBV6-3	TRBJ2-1	CASSYQNNEQFF
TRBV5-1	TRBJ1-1	CASSPRGRGLSGGTEAFF
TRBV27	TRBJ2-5	CASSLVPGRLQETQYF
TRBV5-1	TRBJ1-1	CASSFSGNEAFF
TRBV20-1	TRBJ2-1	CSARDRTSGSTTYNEQFF